The text below deals with one T cell receptor (beta chain). The antigen remains unidentified. Cells stained for CD3, CD4, CD8, CD45RA, CD27 and viability were sorted into four CD45RA/CD27 subsets. The data derive from a study of naive and memory T cell subsets. An equimolar mix of two oligonucleotides served as the beta constant-region primer for TRBC1 and TRBC2. Ligated cDNA was amplified by four rounds of PCR with nested alpha and beta constant-region primers and SP2. TCRdb ran MiXCR on the UMI-ligation and nested PCR reads and lists one entry per CDR3 protein. The data contain more than 120,000 distinct CDR3 sequences, approximately 20% of them seen just once; the ten biggest clones take up roughly 0.6%. Germline trimming cut 6 bases from V and 0 bases from J; bases unmatched to any gene: 10. The CDR3 extends over 16 amino acids. CDR1 and CDR2 from the germline V gene are SGHRS and YFSETQ. Points from the study as a whole: Possibly reflecting memory cells re-expressing CD45RA, a few larger clonotypes occurred in naive repertoires, especially CD8. Naive and memory repertoire findings lacked a ground truth for validation.

Sequencing was performed on naive CD8+ T cells from blood. The source is a human donor in good health. The chain links TRBV5-1 to TRBJ2-3; 7 bases fit TRBD1. CDR3 DNA: TGCGCCAGCAACGTCGAAGGGGGCTGGAGCACAGATACGCAGTATTTT. It yields the protein CASNVEGGWSTDTQYF.